What follows is one T cell receptor beta chain and its context. Its cognate antigen is unknown. These data are taken from a study of T cell clonotyping in hematopoietic cell transplantation. Broader study findings: Graft donor and pretransplant recipient Inverse Simpson Index values predicted broader posttransplant TCR diversity. After transplant, recipient diversity fell while pathologically expanded clonotypes grew through day 180. Cells were unsorted, so CD4 and CD8 contributions were not separated. Few recipient clonotypes overlapped donors; over 95% were de novo at given depth.

This CDR3 has 13 residues. Germline V gene lookup returns CDR1 MNHEY and CDR2 SMNVEV (reference sequence). With V trimmed by 3 bases and J by 6 bases, 3 bases remained unmatched. The data were produced by immunoSEQ multiplex PCR, yet TCRdb's version contains in-frame clones alone and is incomplete. The sample includes 15,000 to 20,000 clones, around 85% of them seen just once. This TCR was sampled from a male patient aged 60 to 75 who had an allogeneic stem cell transplant from a related donor, so the T cells may come from the graft donor. Some clones in this sample may be carry-over from other donors' samples. The sequencing used PBMCs, collected 100 days after allogeneic stem cell transplant. The chain couples TRBV27 to TRBJ2-7; 9 nucleotides agree with TRBD1. This chain's CDR3 is CASSLDRGSEQYF. The CDR3 DNA reads as TGTGCCAGCAGTTTGGACAGGGGTTCCGAGCAGTACTTC.